This T cell receptor (beta chain) was captured by sequencing in a study of cytomegalovirus exposure and HLA in healthy donors. Across the study: The roughly 120 validation repertoires, a later analysis reported, used the same platform as the 550 to 700 repertoires from the first cohort.

TCRdb's copy holds only in-frame clones and misses some; the assay was immunoSEQ multiplex PCR. The sample gives more than 45,000 clones, roughly 94% of which show up once; around 2.3% is in the top ten. Trimming took off 7 bases at V and 8 bases at J, with 12 bases between the two ends. Germline lookup yields CDR1 SNHLY and CDR2 FYNNEI. The CDR3 has 12 residues. What was sequenced was PBMCs. This chain joins TRBV2 and TRBJ2-1; D ambiguous. This receptor was identified in a young man in good health and CMV-seronegative. The CDR3 DNA reads as TGTGCCAGCAATCCCCCGTCCGATGAGCAGTTCTTC. Translating it yields CASNPPSDEQFF.